Below are 2 T cell receptor beta chains sequenced from a single sample in a study of persistence of HIV-infected CD4 T cells. Which antigens these TCRs recognize remains unknown. The immunoSEQ assay was version 4, run in survey mode. Data came from immunoSEQ multiplex PCR; TCRdb stores just in-frame clones and leaves some out. Among about 40,000 clones listed, around 82% were seen once. The stimulus was an HIV-1 Gag 15-mer peptide pool, 1 ug/peptide/mL. Memory cells lacking CD40L and CD69 with high CD45RO were sorted. This specimen was CD4+ T cells sorted from PBMCs after roughly 18-hour stimulation, taken from a patient who received antiretroviral therapy. These receptors originate from an adult man with HIV who was CMV-seropositive.

The count of this clone is one. The V and J genes are TRBV7-9 and TRBJ2-5, with a weak D call TRBD1 (5 bases). The germline V gene has CDR1 SEHNR and CDR2 FQNEAQ (reference sequence). CDR3 size: 15 residues. V was trimmed by 4 bases and J by 2 bases, leaving 14 bases between them. The CDR3, as DNA: TGTGCCAGCAGCTCGAGAGACAGAATACAAGAGACCCAGTACTTC. Amino acid sequence: CASSSRDRIQETQYF.

V gene TRBV7-8 combines with J gene TRBJ2-7; a weak D match, TRBD2 (5 bases). The germline gives CDR1 SGHVS, CDR2 FQNEAQ. The CDR3 totals 15 residues. V lost 0 bases to trimming and J lost 3 bases, with 12 bases between them. The CDR3, as DNA: TGTGCCAGCAGCTTAGCGTCTAGAGAGGGCTACGAGCAGTACTTC. Amino acid sequence: CASSLASREGYEQYF. Full variable domain (missing parts from reference TRBV7-8 and TRBJ2-7): GAGVSQSPRYKVAKRGQDVALRCDPISGHVSLFWYQQALGQGPEFLTYFQNEAQLDKSGLPSDRFFAERPEGSVSTLKIQRTQQEDSAVYLCASSLASREGYEQYFGPGTRLTVT.